The present TCR beta chain was sequenced within a study of T cells in Graves' hyperthyroidism and ophthalmopathy. This clonotype was picked up a small number of times. Authors of the study amplified TCR beta CDR3 regions from RNA transcripts. Using the HTBI primer set, a first-round RT-PCR was run on the TCR CDR3. TCRdb re-derived calls from the multiplex PCR reads in MiXCR, one entry per CDR3 protein. The data contain some 570,000 distinct CDR3 sequences, 12% to 15% of them seen just once; the ten biggest clones take up 7.1%. V trimming: 3 bases; J trimming: 7 bases; junction bases outside the gene matches: 18. From germline, CDR1 is LGHDT and CDR2 YNNKEL (reference sequence). The CDR3 is 19 residues long.

Sequenced input: blood. The sequence came from a woman aged 18-29 years with Graves' ophthalmopathy. The chain carries TRBV3-1 and TRBJ1-2; 12 nucleotides line up with TRBD1. In DNA, the CDR3 is TGTGCCAGCAGCCATCCGTCCGGGACAGGGGGCGCAGGGCTCTCTGGCTACACCTTC. Its protein is CASSHPSGTGGAGLSGYTF.